Presented here are 16 T cell receptor beta chains from one specimen sequenced in a study of shared clonotypes between healthy human individuals. CD45RO-negative, CCR7-selected cells formed the naive CD8 fraction, which excluded terminally differentiated effector memory CD45RA+ cells. The table came from immunoSEQ multiplex PCR; TCRdb's copy has only in-frame clones and leaves some out. The repertoire includes millions of clones, around 96% of them detected once, and roughly 1.1% sits in the top ten. Sequenced input: naive CD8+ T cells sorted from blood. Receptors were obtained from a man aged 18-30 years in good health.

The chain employs TRBV4-1 and TRBJ2-7, with D uncertain. The germline gives CDR1 MGHRA, CDR2 YSYEKL. Trimming removed 3 bases at V and 3 bases at J, with 9 bases between. The CDR3 totals 13 residues. The CDR3 loop reads CASSHGSYYEQYF. The CDR3 DNA reads as TGCGCCAGCAGCCACGGCAGCTACTACGAGCAGTACTTC.

CDR3 nucleotides: TGCGCCAGCAGCTTTTTAGCCGCGGGAGCTTTCACCGACGAGCAGTACTTC. It codes for CASSFLAAGAFTDEQYF. V and J are TRBV5-1 and TRBJ2-7, with 7 positions matching TRBD2. Germline CDR1 and CDR2: SGHRS and YFSETQ. Trimming removed 2 bases from V and 5 bases from J; junction bases left unmatched: 16. CDR3 length equals 17 residues.

V and J are TRBV4-1 and TRBJ1-2; the D is unclear. Trimming shortened V by 0 bases and J by 5 bases, and 13 bases separated the two germline ends. Germline values: CDR1 MGHRA, CDR2 YSYEKL. The CDR3 contains 15 residues. In DNA form, the CDR3 reads TGCGCCAGCAGCCAAGAACGGCAGTCCCTTTATGGCTACACCTTC. Protein product: CASSQERQSLYGYTF.

The genes are TRBV15 and TRBJ2-1, with D uncertain. V was cut by 1 base and J by 4 bases, with 8 bases left in between. This CDR3 is 14 amino acids long. Germline-derived CDR1 and CDR2 are LNHNV and YYDKDF (reference sequence). CDR3 protein: CATSRVASYNEQFF. The CDR3 nucleotides read TGTGCCACCAGCAGAGTGGCGAGTTACAATGAGCAGTTCTTC. The complete variable domain, with remaining parts taken from reference TRBV15 and TRBJ2-1, reads DAMVIQNPRYQVTQFGKPVTLSCSQTLNHNVMYWYQQKSSQAPKLLFHYYDKDFNNEADTPDNFQSRRPNTSFCFLDIRSPGLGDTAMYLCATSRVASYNEQFFGPGTRLTVL.

The chain is built from TRBV13 and TRBJ1-4; the match to TRBD1 covers 8 bases. This CDR3 comprises 16 residues. Per germline, CDR1 PRHDT and CDR2 FYEKMQ (reference sequence). Trimming removed 2 bases from V and 7 bases from J; junction bases left unmatched: 9. CDR3 in amino acids: CASSLSGTGGVEKLFF. CDR3 DNA sequence: TGTGCCAGCAGCTTATCGGGAACAGGGGGAGTTGAAAAACTGTTTTTT.

The chain employs TRBV5-6 and TRBJ2-7; D gene unclear. Germline CDR1 reads SGHDT; CDR2 reads YYEEEE. This CDR3 spans 12 amino acids. The germline V and J ends were trimmed by 4 bases and 2 bases, with 7 bases remaining between them. CDR3 DNA sequence: TGTGCCAGCAGCGAAGGGACCTACGAGCAGTACTTC. It translates to CASSEGTYEQYF.

The gene calls are TRBV6-5 and TRBJ2-2; perhaps TRBD1 as D (6 bases). The ends were cut back, 8 bases at V and 7 bases at J, with 17 bases in the middle. CDR3 length equals 14 residues. In germline, CDR1 is MNHEY, CDR2 SVGAGI. CDR3 bases: TGTGCCAGCTGCGTTGTGGGGGCGAACGGGGAGCTGTTTTTT. This translates into CASCVVGANGELFF.

The rearrangement uses TRBV6-1 and TRBJ2-1, with unresolved D. Germline V lookup: CDR1 MNHNS, CDR2 SASEGT. Trimming left V 7 bases short and J 7 bases short, with 8 bases between. The CDR3 consists of 11 residues. CDR3 DNA: TGTGCCAGCATAGCCGCGAATGAGCAGTTCTTC. Its protein product is CASIAANEQFF.

This chain links TRBV19 with TRBJ2-1; TRBD1 aligns across 7 bases. The CDR3 runs 16 residues. The V segment lost 10 bases and the J segment 0 bases; nucleotides outside the gene matches: 12. Germline V gives CDR1 LNHDA, CDR2 SQIVND (reference sequence). In nucleotides, the CDR3 is TGTGCCACTCTCCCTATGACAGGGAGCTCCTACAATGAGCAGTTCTTC. The encoded protein is CATLPMTGSSYNEQFF.

The chain has TRBV4-3 and TRBJ1-2; D unresolved. V was trimmed by 4 bases and J by 3 bases, leaving 15 bases between them. Germline values: CDR1 LGHNA, CDR2 YSLEER. The CDR3 has 15 amino acids. This CDR3 reads CASSPYEGLDYGYTF. DNA of the CDR3: TGCGCCAGCAGCCCCTATGAGGGTCTTGACTATGGCTACACCTTC.

This chain connects TRBV11-2 to TRBJ1-1; no reliable D call. Trimming pared 3 bases from V and 5 bases from J, leaving 16 bases between. Germline CDR1 reads SGHAT; CDR2 reads FQNNGV. The CDR3 extends over 15 amino acids. The CDR3 sequence is CASSFWDSYGTEAFF. For the CDR3, the DNA is TGTGCCAGCAGCTTCTGGGATAGTTATGGGACTGAAGCTTTCTTT.

This clone has just one count. The chain carries TRBV28 and TRBJ2-1, with D possibly matching TRBD1 (6 bases). Trimming pared 5 bases from V and 9 bases from J, leaving 17 bases between. Looked up from germline, CDR1 is MDHEN and CDR2 is SYDVKM. The CDR3 runs 14 residues. The CDR3 bases are TGTGCCAGCAGTCCCAGCAGGGGTAGGGGTGAGCAGTTCTTC. It yields the protein CASSPSRGRGEQFF.

The chain employs TRBV6-6 and TRBJ1-2, with 8 bases identical to TRBD1. The V gene end was trimmed by 6 bases and the J gene end by 4 bases; junction bases not matched to a gene: 7. This CDR3 is 14 amino acids long. In germline, CDR1 is MNHNY, CDR2 SVGAGI (reference sequence). The CDR3 nucleotides read TGTGCCAGCAGGCCAGGGGGCGCTCCCTATGGCTACACCTTC. Translating it yields CASRPGGAPYGYTF.

V and J are TRBV27 and TRBJ2-2; D is perhaps TRBD1 or TRBD2 (6 bases each). Germline CDR1 MNHEY, CDR2 SMNVEV (reference sequence). V shed 5 bases and J shed 0 bases, with 16 bases lying between them. The CDR3 extends over 17 amino acids. Here the CDR3 reads CASSEEGGNSNTGELFF. The CDR3 DNA is TGTGCCAGCAGTGAGGAAGGGGGGAACTCGAACACCGGGGAGCTGTTTTTT.

The sample holds one count of this clone. This sequence joins TRBV4-1 and TRBJ2-7; a weak D match, TRBD1 (6 bases). CDR1 MGHRA and CDR2 YSYEKL come from the germline V gene. The V and J ends lost 4 bases and 3 bases respectively, with 13 bases between them. This CDR3 comprises 14 residues. The CDR3 DNA reads TGCGCCAGCAGCCCGGACAGAGCTTACTACGAGCAGTACTTC. Protein: CASSPDRAYYEQYF.

The chain is built from TRBV5-5 and TRBJ1-4, with 12 bases identical to TRBD1. This CDR3 contains 18 residues. Germline V CDR1 and CDR2: SGHKS, YYEKEE (reference sequence). J lost 0 bases, V lost 3 bases, and 6 bases had no gene match. The CDR3 sequence: CASSSFGTGGSTNEKLFF. The DNA of the CDR3 is TGTGCCAGCAGCTCCTTCGGGACAGGGGGCTCAACTAATGAAAAACTGTTTTTT.